This T cell receptor beta chain was identified during a study of blood T cell repertoires in COVID-19 (dated by TCRdb to the early 2020s). Regarding the study in general: The collaborator samples originated in the United States, Italy and Spain and spanned the acute and convalescent phases of COVID-19. The material from the prospective study consisted of cDNA or gDNA derived from T cells, B-cell-depleted T cells, or PBMCs. The dataset comprised deeply sampled blood TCRbeta repertoires from subjects exposed to, actively infected with, or recovered from COVID-19. The repertoires were released in a freely available public database intended as a resource for research on the immune response to SARS-CoV-2. Samples were obtained from the ongoing ImmuneRACE study (first 160 participants) and from about 1,300 subjects provided by 6 global collaborators. A de-identified subject ID, COVID-19 status, age in years and sex were almost always included in the sample metadata. HLA class I and class II types, where available, came from metadata supplied by the sample provider rather than from assay-based typing.

CDR1 and CDR2 are drawn from the germline V gene: KGHDR, SFDVKD. The CDR3 goes from the cysteine to the phenylalanine over 17 residues. Only the CDR3 DNA stays, 51 bases, in frame from base 1. V is shortened by 11 bases, J by 0 bases, and the region joining them spans 25 bases. With regard to this clone: The antigen it recognizes is unknown. Base quality data are lacking; no much larger clone is found one base away.

The immunoSEQ Assay, a bias-controlled multiplex PCR, was used to amplify TCRbeta CDR3 regions from genomic DNA. For the original study's pipeline: The number of nucleated cells in each sample was estimated by amplification of reference gene primers within the assay. To quantify the absolute abundance of each unique TCRbeta CDR3 rearrangement, sequence reads were collapsed and filtered. For each sample, productive Simpson clonality was calculated by taking the square root of Simpson's diversity index across productive rearrangements. What TCRdb holds here is the immuneACCESS table cut down to in-frame rearrangements. Part of the clones is not present; checked against another copy, under half of the missing clones reflect an unresolved V gene, and the others are unexplained. V and J calls and clone size are copied from that table; D and trimming were computed from the DNA. The sample table shows 200,000 to 250,000 clones, and about 89% are seen once. Roughly 6% of the sample is held by the ten biggest clonotypes.

The paper as a whole reports these results and caveats: The quantity of clinical and demographic metadata differed by source and by participant and was supplied without curation.

A second Seattle source provided samples from volunteer blood donors who had recovered from COVID-19. Collaborating institutions collected whole blood in K2EDTA tubes following their own protocols. Collaborator samples were shipped for TCRbeta analysis as frozen whole blood, isolated PBMCs, or DNA extracted from either sample type. Sequencing was performed on peripheral blood. The chain was built from TRBV24-1 and TRBJ2-7; the D region possibly corresponds to TRBD1 (6 bases align). The sequence was collected from a man in his fifties or sixties who had recovered from COVID-19. The DNA reads TGTGCCAACGCCGGTCACACCAACAGGGAAGGCTCCTACGAGCAGTACTTC. Its amino acids are CANAGHTNREGSYEQYF.